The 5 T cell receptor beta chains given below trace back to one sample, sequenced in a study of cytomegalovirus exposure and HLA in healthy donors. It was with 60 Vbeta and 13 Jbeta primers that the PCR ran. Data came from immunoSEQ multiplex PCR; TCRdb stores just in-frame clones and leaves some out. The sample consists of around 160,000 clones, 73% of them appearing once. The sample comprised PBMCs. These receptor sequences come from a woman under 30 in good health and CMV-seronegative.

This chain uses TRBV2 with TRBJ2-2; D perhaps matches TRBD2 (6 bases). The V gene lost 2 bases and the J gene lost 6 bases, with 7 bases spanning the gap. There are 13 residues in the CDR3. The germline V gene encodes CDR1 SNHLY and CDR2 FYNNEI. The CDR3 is CASSERESGELFF. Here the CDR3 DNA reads TGTGCCAGCAGTGAACGGGAGTCCGGGGAGCTGTTTTTT.

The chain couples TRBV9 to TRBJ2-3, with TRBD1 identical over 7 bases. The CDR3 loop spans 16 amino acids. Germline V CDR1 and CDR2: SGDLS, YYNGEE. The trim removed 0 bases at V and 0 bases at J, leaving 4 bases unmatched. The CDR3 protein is CASSVVGTVSTDTQYF. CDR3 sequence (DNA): TGTGCCAGCAGCGTAGTGGGGACAGTCAGCACAGATACGCAGTATTTT.

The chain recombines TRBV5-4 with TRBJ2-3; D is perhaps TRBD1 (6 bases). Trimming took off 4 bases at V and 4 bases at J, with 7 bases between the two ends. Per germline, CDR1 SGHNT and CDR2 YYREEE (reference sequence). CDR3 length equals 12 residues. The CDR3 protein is CASSPGADTQYF. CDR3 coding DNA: TGTGCCAGCAGCCCAGGGGCAGATACGCAGTATTTT.

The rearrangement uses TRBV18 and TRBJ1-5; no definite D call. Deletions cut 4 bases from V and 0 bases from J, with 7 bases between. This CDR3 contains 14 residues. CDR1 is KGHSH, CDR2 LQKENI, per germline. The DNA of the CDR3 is TGTGCCAGCTCACACAGAAATAGCAATCAGCCCCAGCATTTT. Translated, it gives CASSHRNSNQPQHF.

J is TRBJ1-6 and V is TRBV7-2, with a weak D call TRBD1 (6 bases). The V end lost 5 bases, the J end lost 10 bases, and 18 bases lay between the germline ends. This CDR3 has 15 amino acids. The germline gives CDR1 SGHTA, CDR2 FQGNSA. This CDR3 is CASSPGTGHWSPLHF. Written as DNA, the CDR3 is TGTGCCAGCAGCCCTGGGACGGGACATTGGTCACCCCTCCACTTT.